A selection of T cell receptor beta chains follows, all from one sample in a study of cytomegalovirus exposure and HLA in healthy donors. This table comes from immunoSEQ multiplex PCR, and its TCRdb copy is limited to in-frame clones, with some not included. In the table there are under 150,000 clones, roughly two thirds of which are singletons. Sequenced sample: PBMCs. The receptors were gathered from a man aged 18 to 35 in good health and CMV-seropositive. Each CDR3 is given with its conserved first and last residue.

TRBJ2-1,TRBV5-4,CASSSGQYNEQFF
TRBJ2-1,TRBV4-2,CASSQEGQYNEQFF
TRBJ2-1,TRBV7-9,CALSGGTYNEQFF
TRBJ2-2,TRBV28,CASTPAPGLVNTGELFF
TRBJ1-5,TRBV11-2,CASSSTGPRQPQHF
TRBJ1-1,TRBV2,CASSVIGTGVTEAFF
TRBJ2-1,TRBV5-4,CASKQTGEIRGEQFF
TRBJ2-6,TRBV6-6,CASRRGEVSGANVLTF
TRBJ1-3,TRBV6-1,CASQTEDSGNTIYF
TRBJ1-6,TRBV7-2,CASSLGFVGQGNNSPLHF
TRBJ2-5,TRBV6-1,CASSWSSKETQYF
TRBJ1-6,TRBV30,CAWTQGGDNSPLHF
TRBJ1-4,TRBV11-2,CASSFLTTNEKLFF
TRBJ1-5,TRBV18,CASSPTRQGLNQPQHF
TRBJ2-5,TRBV6-1,CASSTLAGGQETQYF
TRBJ2-3,TRBV4-2,CASSHLLAGGPDTQYF
TRBJ1-5,TRBV19,CASSSWGQGGQPQHF
TRBJ2-2,TRBV6-5,CASSYETGVTGELFF
TRBJ1-4,TRBV7-2,CASSSYRAEKLFF
TRBJ1-1,TRBV6-6,CASSYSTVNTEAFF
TRBJ1-1,TRBV7-3,CASSLSPSQAFF
TRBJ2-7,TRBV27,CASSLSSGYEQYF
TRBJ2-3,TRBV6-5,CASSYSLPGNTDTQYF
TRBJ1-6,TRBV10-3,CAIRGQDNSPLHF
TRBJ2-6,TRBV2,CASSPRRGSGANVLTF
TRBJ1-5,TRBV9,CASIGGQPQHF
TRBJ1-1,TRBV9,CASSAESTGRTEAFF
TRBJ2-1,TRBV7-9,CASSSPHEQFF
TRBJ2-7,TRBV6-5,CASSREGGHYEQYF
TRBJ2-7,TRBV27,CASSWTGYYEQYF
TRBJ1-6,TRBV2,CASRAPSGNSPLHF
TRBJ2-5,TRBV5-1,CASSLVGETQYF
TRBJ1-6,TRBV27,CASSLDPDRGQNSPLHF
TRBJ1-5,TRBV30,CAWSGRGDQPQHF
TRBJ1-5,TRBV5-1,CASSFVAASNQPQHF
TRBJ2-6,TRBV10-1,CASSESYGSRANVLTF
TRBJ2-1,TRBV6-1,CASSPSGGTYNEQFF
TRBJ1-5,TRBV2,CASSGVRSNQPQHF
TRBJ2-7,TRBV19,CATRQGAPYEQYF
TRBJ1-1,TRBV10-2,CASGLRGGEAFF
TRBJ1-2,TRBV21-1,CASSLDRIYGYTF
TRBJ2-3,TRBV27,CASSLQGGTDTQYF
TRBJ1-6,TRBV6-5,CASMWGQGFSPLHF